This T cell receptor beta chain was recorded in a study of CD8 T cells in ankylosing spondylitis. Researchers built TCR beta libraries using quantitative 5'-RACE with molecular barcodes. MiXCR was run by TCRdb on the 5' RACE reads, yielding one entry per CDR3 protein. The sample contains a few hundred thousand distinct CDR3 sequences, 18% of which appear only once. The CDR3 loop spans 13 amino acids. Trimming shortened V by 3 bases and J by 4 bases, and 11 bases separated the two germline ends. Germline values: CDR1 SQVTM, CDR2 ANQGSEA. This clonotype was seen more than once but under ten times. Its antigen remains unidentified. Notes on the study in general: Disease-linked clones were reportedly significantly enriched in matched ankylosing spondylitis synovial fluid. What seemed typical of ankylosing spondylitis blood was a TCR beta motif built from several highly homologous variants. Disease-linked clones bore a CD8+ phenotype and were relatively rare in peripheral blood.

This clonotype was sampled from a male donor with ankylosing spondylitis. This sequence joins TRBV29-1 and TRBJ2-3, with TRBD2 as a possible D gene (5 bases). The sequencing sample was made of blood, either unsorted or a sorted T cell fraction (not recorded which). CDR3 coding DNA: TGCAGCGTTGAGGTCGGGGATTCAGATACGCAGTATTTT. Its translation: CSVEVGDSDTQYF.